This T cell receptor beta chain was profiled in a study of shared clonotypes between healthy human individuals. Findings and limits, study-wide: Clonotypes shared by all four donors outscored non-shared clonotypes in generation probability.

The germline CDR1 and CDR2 sequences are SNHLY and FYNNEI. The V end was cut by 4 bases, the J end by 0 bases, with 9 bases between. The CDR3 runs to 15 residues. The deep-level immunoSEQ assay was used. Profiled with immunoSEQ multiplex PCR; TCRdb holds only in-frame clones, not every one. Among about 2 million clones, around 95% were seen once, and the ten largest hold more than 0.1%. On this clone: Its antigen is still unknown.

This receptor was obtained from a young man in good health. The sequenced material came from naive CD4+ T cells sorted from blood. Subset indicated: CD45RA+ positively selected. The genes are TRBV2 and TRBJ1-4, with no clear D. The CDR3 DNA is TGTGCCAGCAGTGTTTCCGGGACAACTAATGAAAAACTGTTTTTT. Protein product: CASSVSGTTNEKLFF.